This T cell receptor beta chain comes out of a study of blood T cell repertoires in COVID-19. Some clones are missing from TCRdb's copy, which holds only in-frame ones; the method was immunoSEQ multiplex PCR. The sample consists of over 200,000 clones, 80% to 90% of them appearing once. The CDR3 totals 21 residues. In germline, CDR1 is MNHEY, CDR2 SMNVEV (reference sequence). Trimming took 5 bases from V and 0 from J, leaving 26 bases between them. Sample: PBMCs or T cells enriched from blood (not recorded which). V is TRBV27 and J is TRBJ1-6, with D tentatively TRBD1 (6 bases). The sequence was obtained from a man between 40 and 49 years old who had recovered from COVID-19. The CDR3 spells CASSPRDTRGVQSSYNSPLHF. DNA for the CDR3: TGTGCCAGCAGTCCCCGGGACACCAGAGGGGTCCAGAGCTCCTATAATTCACCCCTCCACTTT.